This TCR beta chain derives from a study of blood T cell repertoires in COVID-19. Whole-study context: COVID-19 samples from acute and convalescent phases originated in the United States, Italy and Spain.

This clone was recorded once. The trim removed 4 bases at V and 0 bases at J, leaving 7 bases unmatched. The CDR3 has 15 amino acids. Per germline, CDR1 SQVTM and CDR2 ANQGSEA. TCRdb's copy holds only in-frame clones and misses some; the assay was immunoSEQ multiplex PCR. The table includes under 200,000 clones, around 87% detected once. The clonotype was recovered from a man in his forties or fifties with active or convalescent COVID-19. Sequenced material: peripheral blood. The chain has TRBV29-1 and TRBJ1-1; 8 bases are a match to TRBD1. The chain's CDR3 is CSVGTGYRVNTEAFF. In nucleotides, the CDR3 is TGCAGCGTTGGGACAGGGTATAGGGTGAACACTGAAGCTTTCTTT. Full variable domain (outside the CDR3, taken from reference TRBV29-1 and TRBJ1-1): SAVISQKPSRDICQRGTSLTIQCQVDSQVTMMFWYRQQPGQSLTLIATANQGSEATYESGFVIDKFPISRPNLTFSTLTVSNMSPEDSSIYLCSVGTGYRVNTEAFFGQGTRLTVV.